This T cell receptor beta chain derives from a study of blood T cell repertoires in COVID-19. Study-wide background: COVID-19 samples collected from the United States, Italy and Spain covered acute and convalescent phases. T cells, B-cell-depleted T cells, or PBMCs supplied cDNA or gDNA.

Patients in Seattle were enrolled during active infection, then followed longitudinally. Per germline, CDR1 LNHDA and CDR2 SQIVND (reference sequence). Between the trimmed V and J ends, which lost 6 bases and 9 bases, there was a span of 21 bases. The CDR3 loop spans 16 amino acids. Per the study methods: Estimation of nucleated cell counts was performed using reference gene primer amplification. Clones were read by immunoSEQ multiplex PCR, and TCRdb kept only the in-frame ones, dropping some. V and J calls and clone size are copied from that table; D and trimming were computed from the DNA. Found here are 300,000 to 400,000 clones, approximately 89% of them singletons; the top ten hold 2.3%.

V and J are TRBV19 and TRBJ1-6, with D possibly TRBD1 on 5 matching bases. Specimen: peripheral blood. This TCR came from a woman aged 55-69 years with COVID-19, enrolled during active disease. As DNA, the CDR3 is TGTGCCAGTAGCAACTCTGGGGAGGGGCGAGGTTCACCCCTCCACTTT. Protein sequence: CASSNSGEGRGSPLHF.